This T cell receptor (beta chain) originates from a study of blood T cell repertoires in COVID-19. On the study more broadly: The study drew acute and convalescent COVID-19 samples from the United States, Italy and Spain.

Germline-derived CDR1 and CDR2 are SGHRS and YFSETQ. Trimming took 4 bases from V and 8 from J, leaving 12 bases between them. This CDR3 has 12 residues. The table came from immunoSEQ multiplex PCR; TCRdb's copy has only in-frame clones and leaves some out. Among about 190,000 clones listed, around 76% were seen once. The study drew participants aged roughly 18 to 95 years from 20 to 30 US areas. This TCR came from a woman aged 45-60 years with acute COVID-19. The specimen sequenced was PBMCs or T cells enriched from blood (not recorded which). This chain connects TRBV5-1 to TRBJ1-2; D is undetermined. The CDR3 loop is CASSEIPGGYTF. The CDR3 region has the DNA TGCGCCAGCAGCGAGATACCCGGGGGCTACACCTTC.